Sequencing of this T cell receptor (beta chain) was carried out in a study of spatial heterogeneity in lung cancer. Study-wide background: Every unique TCR and UMI combination, on average, appeared more than ten times in raw reads. Whole-study findings and limits: Numbers of ubiquitous and regional expanded TCRs tracked ubiquitous and regional nonsynonymous mutation counts, respectively. Tumors with more nonsynonymous mutations had more expanded intratumoral alpha and beta TCRs.

TCRdb passed the 5' RACE reads through MiXCR, listing each CDR3 protein once. Here the sample spans about 3,000 distinct CDR3 sequences, 5.5% to 6% being singletons. V gave up 3 bases and J gave up 7 bases, with 18 bases separating them. CDR3 size: 14 residues. Germline loops: CDR1 GTSNPN, CDR2 SVGIG (reference sequence). This clonotype is termed medium-sized. The antigen is not known. Regarding time point: sample taken at primary tumor resection. There were approximately 69 donors, all of them untreated patients with early-stage non-small cell lung cancer. Specimen: lung tumor tissue, collected at surgery. The chain has TRBV30 and TRBJ2-5; a weak D match, TRBD1 (7 bases). The clonotype comes from a female donor with early-stage non-small cell lung cancer. The CDR3 sequence: CAWSLGGREVTQYF. The CDR3 bases are TGTGCCTGGAGCCTAGGGGGCAGGGAGGTGACCCAGTACTTC.